This TCR beta chain stems from a study of T-cell memory formation after mild COVID-19. This CDR3 region has 15 residues. Per germline, CDR1 SNHLY and CDR2 FYNNEI. Deletions cut 4 bases from V and 0 bases from J, with 12 bases between. This clonotype was counted a few times. Constant-segment-primed 5'RACE gave TCR alpha and TCR beta cDNA libraries with sample barcodes and UMIs. TCRdb independently ran MiXCR on the 5' RACE reads; one entry per CDR3 protein. The repertoire consists of fewer than 350,000 distinct CDR3 sequences, with roughly 17% occurring once and the leading ten covering under 30%. The TCR sequence derives from a man younger than 30 who had mild COVID-19 (a few samples of this study predate the infection). Cell type and time point are not known. The chain recombines TRBV2 with TRBJ2-5; D might be TRBD2 (5 bases). The sample taken for sequencing was PBMCs or a T cell subset sorted from them (not recorded which). CDR3 DNA sequence: TGTGCCAGCAGTGGCGTAGCGAACGACCAAGAGACCCAGTACTTC. Its protein is CASSGVANDQETQYF.